This is a list of T cell receptor beta chains from one sample in a study of T cell responses to AZD1222 COVID-19 vaccine. Clones were read by immunoSEQ multiplex PCR, and TCRdb kept only the in-frame ones, dropping some. Here the sample spans 50,000 to 60,000 clones, around 90% being singletons. The specimen comprised peripheral blood, sampled on day 0 of AZD1222 vaccination. Receptor source: an adult in good health. Both conserved end residues are part of each CDR3. D genes are given only for firm matches. A clone size is listed for some rows: how often the clone was seen (once, few, many), or a class if it is expanded.

abundance,v_gene,j_gene,d_gene,CDR3aa,CDR3nt
-,TRBV5-5,TRBJ1-1,-,CASSDRPMNTEAFF,TGTGCCAGCAGCGACAGGCCCATGAACACTGAAGCTTTCTTT
once,TRBV7-2,TRBJ2-3,-,CASSPAGDTQYF,TGTGCCAGCAGCCCAGCAGGGGATACGCAGTATTTT
-,TRBV19,TRBJ1-5,TRBD1,CASSTPDRGVWQPQHF,TGTGCCAGTAGTACCCCGGACAGGGGGGTATGGCAGCCCCAGCATTTT
-,TRBV3-1/TRBV3-2,TRBJ2-1,-,CASSQGGGYSSYNEQFF,TGTGCCAGCAGCCAAGGGGGGGGCTACAGCTCCTACAATGAGCAGTTCTTC
-,TRBV5-1,TRBJ2-2,-,CASSRDGSNTGELFF,TGCGCCAGCAGCCGGGACGGGTCGAACACCGGGGAGCTGTTTTTT
-,TRBV18,TRBJ1-1,-,CASSPSGTGYTEAFF,TGTGCCAGCTCACCATCAGGAACAGGGTACACTGAAGCTTTCTTT
-,TRBV4-1,TRBJ1-2,TRBD1,CASSQGSGQGKYYGYTF,TGCGCCAGCAGCCAAGGCTCCGGACAGGGGAAATACTATGGCTACACCTTC
-,TRBV19,TRBJ2-7,TRBD1,CASRTGGRGEQYF,TGTGCCAGTAGGACAGGGGGCCGGGGCGAGCAGTACTTC
-,TRBV19,TRBJ2-3,-,CASSPGGRTDTQYF,TGTGCCAGTAGCCCCGGGGGGCGTACAGATACGCAGTATTTT
-,TRBV14,TRBJ2-1,TRBD2,CASSPLAGGGNEQFF,TGTGCCAGCAGTCCTCTAGCGGGAGGTGGCAATGAGCAGTTCTTC
-,TRBV7-9,TRBJ2-3,-,CASSLVALKDTQYF,TGTGCCAGCAGCTTAGTGGCCCTAAAAGATACGCAGTATTTT
-,TRBV5-4,TRBJ2-7,TRBD2,CASSLGTESSGYEQYF,TGTGCCAGCAGCTTGGGAACCGAGTCTAGCGGATACGAGCAGTACTTC
-,TRBV30,TRBJ1-5,-,CACARGGNQPQHF,TGTGCCTGTGCGAGGGGAGGGAATCAGCCCCAGCATTTT
-,TRBV24-1,TRBJ1-2,-,CATSDREPSGHPYGYTF,TGTGCCACCAGTGACCGCGAGCCGTCAGGACACCCTTATGGCTACACCTTC
-,TRBV7-2,TRBJ2-5,-,CASSLGVQRNQETQYF,TGTGCCAGCAGCCTCGGCGTGCAGCGCAACCAAGAGACCCAGTACTTC
-,TRBV6-5,TRBJ2-7,TRBD2,CASSPGLNYEQYF,TGTGCCAGCAGTCCGGGACTAAACTACGAGCAGTACTTC
-,TRBV5-4,TRBJ2-1,-,CASSSRLAQQFF,TGTGCCAGCAGCTCCCGGTTAGCCCAGCAGTTCTTC
-,TRBV28,TRBJ2-3,TRBD2,CASSLGLAGGADTQYF,TGTGCCAGCAGTTTAGGTCTAGCGGGAGGAGCAGATACGCAGTATTTT
-,TRBV11-3,TRBJ1-2,-,CASSLGDGLVGDGYTF,TGTGCCAGCAGCTTAGGGGACGGACTGGTTGGGGATGGCTACACCTTC
-,TRBV11-2,TRBJ2-5,TRBD2,CASSSGLAGGQETQYF,TGTGCCAGCAGCTCCGGACTAGCGGGCGGTCAAGAGACCCAGTACTTC
-,TRBV18,TRBJ2-5,TRBD1,CASSPGQGKETQYF,TGTGCCAGCTCACCGGGACAGGGCAAAGAGACCCAGTACTTC
-,TRBV19,TRBJ2-5,TRBD1,CASSIDRGIETQYF,TGTGCCAGTAGTATCGACAGGGGTATTGAGACCCAGTACTTC
-,TRBV9,TRBJ2-1,TRBD2,CASSPPGLRLAFNEQFF,TGTGCCAGCAGCCCCCCGGGCCTGCGACTAGCTTTCAATGAGCAGTTCTTC
-,TRBV7-9,TRBJ1-1,TRBD1,CASENRGLRTEAFF,TGTGCCAGCGAAAACAGGGGGTTGCGGACTGAAGCTTTCTTT
-,TRBV19,TRBJ1-2,-,CASSPRKGIDGYTF,TGTGCCAGTAGTCCCCGAAAGGGGATTGATGGCTACACCTTC
-,TRBV19,TRBJ1-1,-,CASSPVRVNTEAFF,TGTGCCAGTAGCCCGGTGAGAGTGAACACTGAAGCTTTCTTT
-,TRBV7-9,TRBJ2-5,-,CASSLAGGLQETQYF,TGTGCCAGCAGCTTAGCGGGAGGACTCCAAGAGACCCAGTACTTC
-,TRBV19,TRBJ1-5,-,CASKSQGISSNQPQHF,TGTGCCAGTAAATCACAGGGAATAAGTAGCAATCAGCCCCAGCATTTT
-,TRBV11-3,TRBJ1-2,TRBD1,CASGLRTGESRYTF,TGTGCCAGCGGGCTTCGGACAGGGGAGAGCCGCTACACCTTC
-,TRBV11-3,TRBJ2-2,-,CASRPIPTSTGELFF,TGTGCCAGCCGCCCCATTCCCACTAGCACCGGGGAGCTGTTTTTT
few,TRBV14,TRBJ1-1,-,CASSRRDTRGAFF,TGTGCCAGCAGCAGACGGGACACCCGAGGAGCTTTCTTT
-,TRBV5-4,TRBJ1-1,TRBD1,CASSLDITGTENTEAFF,TGTGCCAGCAGCCTTGACATAACCGGGACAGAGAACACTGAAGCTTTCTTT
few,TRBV5-1,TRBJ1-2,TRBD1,CASSLGGQGENGYTF,TGCGCCAGCAGCTTGGGAGGACAGGGTGAGAATGGCTACACCTTC
-,TRBV7-9,TRBJ1-2,-,CASSLRGPGYTF,TGTGCCAGCAGCTTAAGAGGGCCTGGCTACACCTTC
-,TRBV6-5,TRBJ1-4,-,CASRGSAELEKLFF,TGTGCCAGCAGGGGGAGTGCCGAGCTTGAAAAACTGTTTTTT
-,TRBV30,TRBJ1-6,TRBD1,CAWNPGTGGRYNSPLHF,TGTGCCTGGAACCCCGGGACAGGGGGTCGATATAATTCACCCCTCCACTTT
-,TRBV24-1,TRBJ2-4,TRBD1,CATSDPGTGGNIQYF,TGTGCCACCAGTGACCCCGGGACAGGGGGGAACATTCAGTACTTC
-,TRBV7-2,TRBJ2-7,TRBD2,CASSLASGTGYEQYF,TGTGCCAGCAGCTTAGCTAGCGGGACCGGCTACGAGCAGTACTTC
-,TRBV6-5,TRBJ2-1,TRBD2,CASSSLGLAGDEQFF,TGTGCCAGCAGTTCCTTGGGCCTAGCGGGAGATGAGCAGTTCTTC
-,TRBV9,TRBJ1-3,-,CASSSLQAQGTIYF,TGTGCCAGCAGCTCGTTACAAGCTCAGGGCACCATATATTTT